Following are 18 T cell receptor beta chains from one sample sequenced in a study of cytomegalovirus exposure and HLA in healthy donors. The PCR made use of 60 Vbeta and 13 Jbeta primers. The table came from immunoSEQ multiplex PCR; TCRdb's copy has only in-frame clones and leaves some out. Here the sample spans approximately 110,000 clones, approximately 80% being singletons. The sample taken for sequencing was PBMCs. These receptors were taken from a woman aged 25 to 39 in good health and CMV-seronegative.

The chain uses TRBV27 and TRBJ1-4; 9 bases are shared with TRBD1. The CDR3 is 17 amino acids. Looked up from germline, CDR1 is MNHEY and CDR2 is SMNVEV (reference sequence). Germline trimming cut 6 bases from V and 2 bases from J; bases unmatched to any gene: 10. In nucleotides, the CDR3 is TGTGCCAGCAGAAGTTTTAGGGACAGGGCGACTAATGAAAAACTGTTTTTT. It encodes CASRSFRDRATNEKLFF.

This rearrangement joins TRBV19 to TRBJ2-1; TRBD2 aligns across 11 bases. The CDR3 covers 16 residues. V lost 6 bases, J lost 4 bases, and 8 bases stayed unmatched. Germline CDR1 is LNHDA and CDR2 is SQIVND (reference sequence). CDR3 in DNA: TGTGCCAGTAGCACGGGGACTAGCGGCTCGTACAATGAGCAGTTCTTC. Residues: CASSTGTSGSYNEQFF.

This clone turned up a few times. This chain connects TRBV19 to TRBJ1-5, with D hard to call. Trimming pared 6 bases from V and 0 bases from J, leaving 12 bases between. CDR3 length: 15 residues. The germline V gene encodes CDR1 LNHDA and CDR2 SQIVND (reference sequence). The CDR3 sequence is CASSQQKSSNQPQHF. The CDR3 coding sequence is TGTGCCAGTAGCCAACAGAAAAGTAGCAATCAGCCCCAGCATTTT.

This sequence joins TRBV27 and TRBJ2-3; 11 bases agree with TRBD2. Trimming took 6 bases from V and 5 from J; bases not matched to a gene: 4. CDR3 length: 14 residues. Germline-derived CDR1 and CDR2 are MNHEY and SMNVEV (reference sequence). CDR3 residues: CASRLAGGGDTQYF. CDR3 DNA sequence: TGTGCCAGCAGGCTAGCGGGAGGAGGAGATACGCAGTATTTT.

V usage is TRBV9 and J usage is TRBJ2-5, with 8 bases lining up with TRBD2. This CDR3 has 16 amino acids. V was pared by 4 bases and J by 0 bases, with 8 bases of the junction left unmatched. The germline V gene has CDR1 SGDLS and CDR2 YYNGEE. Written as DNA, the CDR3 is TGTGCCAGCAGCCCTACGACTAGCGCCGACCAAGAGACCCAGTACTTC. Amino acids: CASSPTTSADQETQYF.

This rearrangement joins TRBV19 to TRBJ2-1; 11 bases align to TRBD2. V dropped 4 bases and J dropped 4; count of bases not matched to a gene: 6. The length of the CDR3 is 16 residues. CDR1 and CDR2 (germline): LNHDA, SQIVND (reference sequence). CDR3 nucleotides: TGTGCCAGTAGTACGGGACTAGCGGATCGATACAATGAGCAGTTCTTC. This encodes CASSTGLADRYNEQFF.

The V call is TRBV4-1, the J call TRBJ2-3; 16 nucleotides match TRBD2. This CDR3 comprises 18 residues. In germline, CDR1 is MGHRA, CDR2 YSYEKL. Trimming at V came to 6 bases and at J to 1 base, leaving 7 bases not matched to a gene. The CDR3 reads CASRGLAGGPVGTDTQYF. CDR3 coding DNA: TGCGCCAGCAGGGGACTAGCGGGAGGGCCTGTAGGCACAGATACGCAGTATTTT.

The chain employs TRBV29-1 and TRBJ1-4; 9 positions match TRBD1. The trim removed 6 bases at V and 5 bases at J, leaving 4 bases unmatched. The germline V gene has CDR1 SQVTM and CDR2 ANQGSEA. The length of the CDR3 is 13 residues. The CDR3 DNA is TGCAGCGTCCGGGGACAGGGAAATGAAAAACTGTTTTTT. This codes for CSVRGQGNEKLFF.

This chain uses TRBV10-3 with TRBJ1-1; D perhaps matches TRBD1 (5 bases). Between the trimmed V and J ends, which lost 8 bases and 3 bases, there was a span of 10 bases. Germline-derived CDR1 and CDR2 are ENHRY and SYGVKD. This CDR3 contains 12 residues. The CDR3: CAIRAGYTEAFF. The CDR3 DNA is TGTGCCATCCGGGCAGGGTACACTGAAGCTTTCTTT.

This chain uses TRBV7-8 with TRBJ1-1, with D tentatively TRBD1 (6 bases). Per the germline V gene, CDR1 is SGHVS and CDR2 is FQNEAQ. V lost 3 bases and J lost 10, with 15 bases in between. The CDR3 contains 13 residues. The CDR3 spells CASSFRGGAGAFF. In nucleotides, the CDR3 is TGTGCCAGCAGCTTCCGAGGGGGTGCGGGAGCTTTCTTT. The full variable domain, in which reference TRBV7-8 and TRBJ1-1 provide the parts outside the CDR3, is GAGVSQSPRYKVAKRGQDVALRCDPISGHVSLFWYQQALGQGPEFLTYFQNEAQLDKSGLPSDRFFAERPEGSVSTLKIQRTQQEDSAVYLCASSFRGGAGAFFGQGTRLTVV.

The chain couples TRBV6-5 to TRBJ2-7; TRBD2 is a possible D gene (5 bases). Germline CDR1 MNHEY, CDR2 SVGAGI. The CDR3 is made up of 13 amino acids. V lost 8 bases, J lost 6 bases, and 17 bases lay in between. The CDR3: CASRDPPGFEQYF. CDR3 coding DNA: TGTGCCAGCCGGGATCCCCCCGGGTTCGAGCAGTACTTC.

The chain uses TRBV25-1 and TRBJ2-7; TRBD2 agrees at 14 bases. V trimming: 1 base; J trimming: 5 bases; junction bases outside the gene matches: 1. Germline CDR1 is MGHDK and CDR2 is SYGVNS. This CDR3 contains 15 residues. The CDR3 reads CASSELGLAGDEQYF. As DNA, the CDR3 is TGTGCCAGCAGTGAATTGGGACTAGCGGGAGACGAGCAGTACTTC.

J is TRBJ2-7 and V is TRBV19, with TRBD2 matching 11 bases. V was clipped by 3 bases and J by 1 base; unmatched bases: 2. CDR1 and CDR2 (germline): LNHDA, SQIVND (reference sequence). The length of the CDR3 is 15 residues. CDR3 protein: CASSIRTSGSYEQYF. DNA for the CDR3: TGTGCCAGTAGTATCAGGACTAGCGGGTCCTACGAGCAGTACTTC.

V usage is TRBV25-1 and J usage is TRBJ2-3, with D maybe TRBD1 (6 bases). There are 16 residues in the CDR3. Deletions cut 0 bases from V and 6 bases from J, with 16 bases between. Per the germline V gene, CDR1 is MGHDK and CDR2 is SYGVNS. CDR3 nucleotide sequence: TGTGCCAGCAGTGAATATGGCAGGACAGACGTGGATACGCAGTATTTT. Its translation: CASSEYGRTDVDTQYF.

The chain links TRBV19 to TRBJ2-7, with 10 bases fitting TRBD1. The V segment lost 3 bases and the J segment 6 bases; nucleotides outside the gene matches: 8. This CDR3 is 15 amino acids long. CDR1 is LNHDA and CDR2 is SQIVND in the germline V gene (reference sequence). CDR3 sequence reads: CASSILRDRGSEQYF. CDR3 bases: TGTGCCAGTAGTATCCTCCGGGACAGGGGCAGCGAGCAGTACTTC. The full variable domain, in which reference TRBV19 and TRBJ2-7 provide the parts outside the CDR3, is DGGITQSPKYLFRKEGQNVTLSCEQNLNHDAMYWYRQDPGQGLRLIYYSQIVNDFQKGDIAEGYSVSREKKESFPLTVTSAQKNPTAFYLCASSILRDRGSEQYFGPGTRLTVT.

CDR3 bases: TGTGCCAGTAGTACTTTCCCGGGACAGATCTACGAGCAGTACTTC. It is translated as CASSTFPGQIYEQYF. V is TRBV19 and J is TRBJ2-7, with 7 nucleotides matching TRBD1. This CDR3 comprises 15 residues. Per the germline V gene, CDR1 is LNHDA and CDR2 is SQIVND (reference sequence). The J segment lost 3 bases and the V segment lost 4 bases, leaving 9 bases of the junction unmatched.

The chain combines TRBV5-4 with TRBJ2-7; 13 bases fit TRBD2. Germline V lookup: CDR1 SGHNT, CDR2 YYREEE (reference sequence). Trimming took 3 bases from V and 4 from J; bases not matched to a gene: 10. This CDR3 has 17 amino acids. This chain's CDR3 is CASSSLSGTSGTYEQYF. The CDR3 coding sequence is TGTGCCAGCAGCTCACTCTCCGGGACTAGCGGGACATACGAGCAGTACTTC.

This chain joins TRBV7-9 and TRBJ1-1; no definite D call. The CDR3 has 13 amino acids. Germline CDR1 SEHNR, CDR2 FQNEAQ (reference sequence). V was clipped by 3 bases and J by 0 bases, with 5 bases between them. The CDR3 sequence: CASSFPVNTEAFF. The CDR3 nucleotides are TGTGCCAGCAGCTTCCCAGTGAACACTGAAGCTTTCTTT.